The 8 T cell receptor beta chains reported below all come from one sample, sequenced in a study of cytomegalovirus exposure and HLA in healthy donors. The PCR made use of 60 Vbeta and 13 Jbeta primers. This table comes from immunoSEQ multiplex PCR, and its TCRdb copy is limited to in-frame clones, with some not included. The repertoire holds under 150,000 clones, with roughly 80% as singletons. Sequenced material: PBMCs. Receptors originate from a woman younger than 45 in good health and CMV-seropositive.

The CDR3 here is CAWSVGRGDTQYF. The CDR3 DNA reads TGTGCCTGGAGTGTCGGGAGAGGAGATACGCAGTATTTT. The V gene is TRBV30, the J gene TRBJ2-3, with D perhaps matching TRBD2 (6 bases). Germline CDR1 and CDR2: GTSNPN and SVGIG (reference sequence). This CDR3 spans 13 amino acids. Trimming removed 0 bases at V and 5 bases at J, with 9 bases between.

The V call is TRBV30, the J call TRBJ2-3, with D possibly matching TRBD1 (6 bases). The germline V gene has CDR1 GTSNPN and CDR2 SVGIG (reference sequence). Trimming stripped 0 bases from V and 4 bases from J, with 14 bases between. The length of the CDR3 is 15 residues. The CDR3 loop is CAWSVGQGHADTQYF. CDR3 DNA sequence: TGTGCCTGGAGTGTAGGGCAGGGGCACGCAGATACGCAGTATTTT.

The rearrangement joins TRBV5-1 to TRBJ2-7; the match to TRBD1 covers 11 bases. CDR3 size: 14 residues. Germline loops: CDR1 SGHRS, CDR2 YFSETQ. The ends lost 6 bases at V and 3 bases at J; junction bases unmatched: 5. CDR3 coding DNA: TGCGCCAGCACTGCGGGACAGGGGGGCTACGAGCAGTACTTC. This translates into CASTAGQGGYEQYF.

This chain links TRBV15 with TRBJ2-2; D is possibly TRBD2 (6 bases). Trimming left V 1 base short and J 9 bases short, with 18 bases between. The germline V gene encodes CDR1 LNHNV and CDR2 YYDKDF (reference sequence). The CDR3 length is 16 residues. The CDR3 bases are TGTGCCACCAGCAGAGGGGGCGGGGAGAGGGACCGGGAGCTGTTTTTT. Protein: CATSRGGGERDRELFF.

CDR3: CASSAGVGTANSPLHF. CDR3 bases: TGTGCCAGCAGTGCAGGGGTAGGGACAGCCAATTCACCCCTCCACTTT. This chain links TRBV2 with TRBJ1-6, with 7 bases that match TRBD1. The CDR3 is 16 amino acids. Looked up from germline, CDR1 is SNHLY and CDR2 is FYNNEI. The V segment lost 4 bases and the J segment 7 bases; nucleotides outside the gene matches: 10. Complete variable domain (other parts from reference TRBV2 and TRBJ1-6): EPEVTQTPSHQVTQMGQEVILRCVPISNHLYFYWYRQILGQKVEFLVSFYNNEISEKSEIFDDQFSVERPDGSNFTLKIRSTKLEDSAMYFCASSAGVGTANSPLHFGNGTRLTVT.

The chain has TRBV7-8 and TRBJ2-7; weak D call: TRBD1 (6 bases). Germline V CDR1 and CDR2: SGHVS, FQNEAQ. V gave up 4 bases and J gave up 9 bases, with 13 bases separating them. This CDR3 contains 12 residues. In nucleotides, the CDR3 is TGTGCCAGCAGCTCAGGGACATTGGGGCAGTACTTC. Protein product: CASSSGTLGQYF.

J is TRBJ1-6 and V is TRBV13, with 7 bases lining up with TRBD1. Germline V lookup: CDR1 PRHDT, CDR2 FYEKMQ (reference sequence). CDR3 length equals 13 residues. Trimming took 6 bases from V and 11 from J; bases not matched to a gene: 7. In DNA, the CDR3 is TGTGCCAGCAGGAGTAAAGGGGGCCCACCCCTCCACTTT. This encodes CASRSKGGPPLHF.

This clone has only a few counts. The chain recombines TRBV11-3 with TRBJ1-3; D uncertain. CDR3 length: 14 amino acids. Per the germline V gene, CDR1 is SGHNT and CDR2 is YENEEA. V lost 1 base to trimming and J lost 0 bases, with 4 bases between them. CDR3 in amino acids: CASSLAVSGNTIYF. In DNA form, the CDR3 reads TGTGCCAGCAGCTTAGCTGTCTCTGGAAACACCATATATTTT.